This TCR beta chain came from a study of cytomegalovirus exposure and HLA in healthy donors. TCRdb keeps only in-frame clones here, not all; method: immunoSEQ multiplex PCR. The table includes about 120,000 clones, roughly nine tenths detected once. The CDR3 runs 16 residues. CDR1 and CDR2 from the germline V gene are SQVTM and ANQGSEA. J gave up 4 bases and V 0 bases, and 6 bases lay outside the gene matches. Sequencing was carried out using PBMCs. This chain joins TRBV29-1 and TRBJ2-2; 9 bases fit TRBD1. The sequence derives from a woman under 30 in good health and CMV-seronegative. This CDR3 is CSVEEDRGLSTGELFF. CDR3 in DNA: TGCAGCGTTGAAGAAGACAGGGGGTTGAGCACCGGGGAGCTGTTTTTT.